This TCR beta chain was captured in a study of CD8 T cells in ankylosing spondylitis. To note about this clonotype: Its antigen is still unknown.

Germline V gene lookup returns CDR1 SEHNR and CDR2 FQNEAQ (reference sequence). V shed 6 bases and J shed 4 bases, with 12 bases lying between them. The CDR3 runs 13 residues. Quantitative barcoded 5'-RACE was used to prepare TCR beta libraries. TCRdb re-called the 5' RACE reads through MiXCR, storing one row per CDR3 protein. Of hundreds of thousands of distinct CDR3 sequences in the sample, around 20% are singletons; the top ten hold less than 9.5%. Study-level points and caveats: In ankylosing spondylitis patients, matched synovial fluid reportedly showed significant enrichment of disease-linked clones. Some of the motif variants had earlier been found in reactive arthritis patients' fluid and blood. Among TCR beta sequences, a motif of several highly homologous variants appeared characteristic of ankylosing spondylitis blood.

The chain recombines TRBV7-9 with TRBJ2-5; D may be TRBD1 (6 bases). Sample: blood, either unsorted or a sorted T cell fraction (not recorded which). This receptor was taken from a male donor with ankylosing spondylitis or in good health (not recorded which). CDR3 coding DNA: TGTGCCAGCAGACAACAGGGATCAGAGACCCAGTACTTC. Translated: CASRQQGSETQYF.